This TCR beta chain was retrieved from a study of cytomegalovirus exposure and HLA in healthy donors. The study's findings and limits: In vitro assays verified that three CMV-associated chains recognized CMV antigens specifically.

This clone was counted only a few times. The antigen is unknown. A multiplex PCR was run with 60 Vbeta primers and 13 Jbeta primers. Here immunoSEQ multiplex PCR was the method, and the copy in TCRdb shows in-frame clones only, minus some. The repertoire holds around 260,000 clones, with over 70% as singletons. In germline, CDR1 is SGHRS, CDR2 YFSETQ. V shed 0 bases, J shed 4 bases, and the junction held 8 bases outside the gene matches. The CDR3 sequence is 16 residues long. The sample was PBMCs. The V and J genes are TRBV5-1 and TRBJ2-5; TRBD2 matches at 8 bases. The source is a girl between 2 and 10 years old in good health and CMV-seronegative. The chain's CDR3 is CASSLAPGGLGETQYF. DNA of the CDR3: TGCGCCAGCAGCTTGGCCCCGGGGGGGCTCGGAGAGACCCAGTACTTC.